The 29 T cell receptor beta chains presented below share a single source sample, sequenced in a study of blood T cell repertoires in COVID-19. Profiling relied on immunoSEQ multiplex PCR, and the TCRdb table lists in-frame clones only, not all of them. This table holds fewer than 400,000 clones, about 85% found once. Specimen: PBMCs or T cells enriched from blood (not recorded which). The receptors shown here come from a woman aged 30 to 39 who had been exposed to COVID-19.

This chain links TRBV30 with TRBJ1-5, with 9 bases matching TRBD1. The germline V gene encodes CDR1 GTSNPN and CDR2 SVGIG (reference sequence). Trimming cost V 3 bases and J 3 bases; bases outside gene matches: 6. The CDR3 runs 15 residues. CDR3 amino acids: CAWRSGQGNNQPQHF. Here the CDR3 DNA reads TGTGCCTGGAGGTCGGGACAGGGAAACAATCAGCCCCAGCATTTT.

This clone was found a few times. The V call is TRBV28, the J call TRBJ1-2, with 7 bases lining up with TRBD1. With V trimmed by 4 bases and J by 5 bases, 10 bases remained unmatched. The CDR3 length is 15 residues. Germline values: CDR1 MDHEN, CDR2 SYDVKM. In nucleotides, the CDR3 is TGTGCCAGCAGTTCACAGGGGAGGATAGGGTATGGCTACACCTTC. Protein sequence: CASSSQGRIGYGYTF.

CDR3 loop: CASSQGTSGQETQYF. In DNA form, the CDR3 reads TGTGCCAGCAGCCAAGGGACTAGCGGGCAAGAGACCCAGTACTTC. This rearrangement joins TRBV4-2 to TRBJ2-5; TRBD2 matches at 11 bases. From germline, CDR1 is LGHNA and CDR2 YNFKEQ. The CDR3 sequence is 15 residues long. V gave up 1 base and J gave up 2 bases; unmatched junction bases: 0.

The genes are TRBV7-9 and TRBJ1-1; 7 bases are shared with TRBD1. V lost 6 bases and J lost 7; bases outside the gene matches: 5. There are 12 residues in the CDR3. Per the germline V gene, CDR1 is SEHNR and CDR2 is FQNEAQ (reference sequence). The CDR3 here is CASSYRGLEAFF. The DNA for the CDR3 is TGTGCCAGCAGTTACAGGGGACTTGAAGCTTTCTTT.

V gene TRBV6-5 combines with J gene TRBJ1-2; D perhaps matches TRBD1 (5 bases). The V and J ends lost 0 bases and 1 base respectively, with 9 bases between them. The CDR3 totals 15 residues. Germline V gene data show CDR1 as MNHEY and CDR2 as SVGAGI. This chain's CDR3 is CASSYSGDINYGYTF. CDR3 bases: TGTGCCAGCAGTTACTCAGGGGATATTAACTATGGCTACACCTTC.

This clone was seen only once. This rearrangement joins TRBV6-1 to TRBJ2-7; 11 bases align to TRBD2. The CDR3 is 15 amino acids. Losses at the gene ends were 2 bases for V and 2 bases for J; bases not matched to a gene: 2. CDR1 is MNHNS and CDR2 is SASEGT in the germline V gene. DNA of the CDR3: TGTGCCAGCAGTGAATTTAGCGGGGGGGCCTACGAGCAGTACTTC. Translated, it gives CASSEFSGGAYEQYF.

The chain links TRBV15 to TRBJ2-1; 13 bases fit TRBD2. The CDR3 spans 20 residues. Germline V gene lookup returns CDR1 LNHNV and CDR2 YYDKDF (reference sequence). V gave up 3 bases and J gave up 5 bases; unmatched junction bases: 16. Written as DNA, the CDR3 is TGTGCCACCAGCAGTCAGGAGGCCCGACTACTAGCGGGGGGGAACAATGAGCAGTTCTTC. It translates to CATSSQEARLLAGGNNEQFF. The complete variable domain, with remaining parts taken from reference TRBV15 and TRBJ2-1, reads DAMVIQNPRYQVTQFGKPVTLSCSQTLNHNVMYWYQQKSSQAPKLLFHYYDKDFNNEADTPDNFQSRRPNTSFCFLDIRSPGLGDTAMYLCATSSQEARLLAGGNNEQFFGPGTRLTVL.

CDR3 loop: CASSARGAREKLFF. The CDR3 DNA reads TGTGCCAGCAGCGCGCGGGGGGCAAGAGAAAAACTGTTTTTT. The chain has TRBV9 and TRBJ1-4, with D perhaps matching TRBD1 (6 bases). This CDR3 is 14 amino acids long. Deletions cut 3 bases from V and 8 bases from J, with 14 bases between. Germline CDR1 and CDR2: SGDLS and YYNGEE.

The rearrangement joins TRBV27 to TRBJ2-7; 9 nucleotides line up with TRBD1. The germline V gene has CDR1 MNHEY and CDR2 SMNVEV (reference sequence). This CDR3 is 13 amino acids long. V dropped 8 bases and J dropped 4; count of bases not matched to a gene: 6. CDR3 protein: CASSQGASYEQYF. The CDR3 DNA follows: TGTGCCAGCTCACAGGGGGCGAGTTACGAGCAGTACTTC.

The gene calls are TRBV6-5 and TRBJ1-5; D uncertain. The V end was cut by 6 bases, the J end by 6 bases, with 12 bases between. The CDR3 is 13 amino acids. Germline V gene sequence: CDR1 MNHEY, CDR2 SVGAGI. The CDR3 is CASSSGERQPQHF. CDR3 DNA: TGTGCCAGCAGCTCCGGGGAGCGTCAGCCCCAGCATTTT.

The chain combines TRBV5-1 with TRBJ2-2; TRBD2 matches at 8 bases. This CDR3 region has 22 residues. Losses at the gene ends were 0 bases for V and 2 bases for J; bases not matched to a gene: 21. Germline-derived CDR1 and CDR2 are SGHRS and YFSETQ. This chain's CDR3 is CASSLEVGGGYGPTRNTGELFF. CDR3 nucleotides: TGCGCCAGCAGCTTGGAGGTCGGCGGGGGGTATGGTCCCACTAGAAACACCGGGGAGCTGTTTTTT.

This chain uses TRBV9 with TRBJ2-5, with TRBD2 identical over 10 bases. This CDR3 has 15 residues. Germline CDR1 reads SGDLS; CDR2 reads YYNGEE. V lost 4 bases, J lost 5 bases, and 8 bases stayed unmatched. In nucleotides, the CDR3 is TGTGCCAGCAGCTTGCTAGCGGGAGTAGGGGAGACCCAGTACTTC. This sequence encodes CASSLLAGVGETQYF.

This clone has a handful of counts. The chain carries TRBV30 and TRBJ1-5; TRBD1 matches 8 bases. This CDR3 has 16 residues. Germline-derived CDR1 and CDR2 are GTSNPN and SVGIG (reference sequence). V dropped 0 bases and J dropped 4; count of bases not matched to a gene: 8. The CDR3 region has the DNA TGTGCCTGGAGTGTGGGATTAGACAGGGGTAATCAGCCCCAGCATTTT. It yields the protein CAWSVGLDRGNQPQHF.

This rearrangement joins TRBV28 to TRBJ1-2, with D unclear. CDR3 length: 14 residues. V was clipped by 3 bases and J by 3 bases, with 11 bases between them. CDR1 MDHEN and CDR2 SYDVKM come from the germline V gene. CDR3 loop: CASSFAGKDYGYTF. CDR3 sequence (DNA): TGTGCCAGCAGTTTTGCGGGGAAGGACTATGGCTACACCTTC.

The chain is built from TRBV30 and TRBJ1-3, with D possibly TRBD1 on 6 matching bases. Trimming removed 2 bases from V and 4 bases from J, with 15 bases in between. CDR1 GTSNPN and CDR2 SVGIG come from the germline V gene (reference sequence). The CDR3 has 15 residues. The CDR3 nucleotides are TGTGCCTGGAGTACAGGGTCAGGTTCAGGAAACACCATATATTTT. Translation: CAWSTGSGSGNTIYF.

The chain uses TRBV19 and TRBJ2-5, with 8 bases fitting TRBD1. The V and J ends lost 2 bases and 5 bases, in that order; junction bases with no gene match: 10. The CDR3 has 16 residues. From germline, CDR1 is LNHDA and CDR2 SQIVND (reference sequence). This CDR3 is CASSIHRQGSWETQYF. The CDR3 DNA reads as TGTGCCAGTAGTATACACCGACAGGGGTCATGGGAGACCCAGTACTTC.

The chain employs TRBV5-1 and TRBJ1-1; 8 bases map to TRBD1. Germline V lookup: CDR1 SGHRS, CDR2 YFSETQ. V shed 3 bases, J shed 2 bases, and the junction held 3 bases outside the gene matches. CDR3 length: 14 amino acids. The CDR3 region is CASSYQGANTEAFF. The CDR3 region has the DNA TGCGCCAGCAGCTACCAGGGGGCCAACACTGAAGCTTTCTTT.

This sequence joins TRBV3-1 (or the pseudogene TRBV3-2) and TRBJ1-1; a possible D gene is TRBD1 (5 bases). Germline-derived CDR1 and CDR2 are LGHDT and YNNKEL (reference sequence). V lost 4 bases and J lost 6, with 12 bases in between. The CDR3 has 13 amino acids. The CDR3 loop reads CASSRGGASEAFF. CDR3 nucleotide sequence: TGTGCCAGCAGCCGGGGAGGGGCGTCTGAAGCTTTCTTT.

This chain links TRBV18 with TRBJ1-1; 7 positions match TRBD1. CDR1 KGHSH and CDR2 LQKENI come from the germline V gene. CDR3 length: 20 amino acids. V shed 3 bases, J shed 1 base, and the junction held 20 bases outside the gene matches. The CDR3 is CASSPQWVGTDSSPNTEAFF. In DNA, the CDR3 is TGTGCCAGCTCACCCCAATGGGTAGGGACAGACTCATCACCGAACACTGAAGCTTTCTTT.

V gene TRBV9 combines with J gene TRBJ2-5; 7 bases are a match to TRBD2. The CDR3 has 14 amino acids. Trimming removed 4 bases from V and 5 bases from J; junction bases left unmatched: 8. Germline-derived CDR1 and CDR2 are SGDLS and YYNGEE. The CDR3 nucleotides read TGTGCCAGCAGCCAGCGGGGTAACCTGGAGACCCAGTACTTC. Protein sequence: CASSQRGNLETQYF.

CDR3 sequence (DNA): TGTGCCAGCAGCGATTACAGGGGGGGAGGCACCGGGGAGCTGTTTTTT. Translation gives CASSDYRGGGTGELFF. The chain couples TRBV5-4 to TRBJ2-2; D possibly corresponds to TRBD1 (8 bases). V was trimmed by 4 bases and J by 4 bases, leaving 17 bases between them. CDR1 is SGHNT, CDR2 YYREEE, per germline (reference sequence). This CDR3 contains 16 residues.

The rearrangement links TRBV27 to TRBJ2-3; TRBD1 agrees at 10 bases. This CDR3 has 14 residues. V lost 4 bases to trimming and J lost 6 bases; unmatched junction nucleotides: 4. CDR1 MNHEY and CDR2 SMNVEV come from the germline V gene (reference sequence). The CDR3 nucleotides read TGTGCCAGCAGTTCGGACAGGGGGGTGGATACGCAGTATTTT. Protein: CASSSDRGVDTQYF.

The CDR3 spells CASSSGATARTEAFF. The DNA of the CDR3 is TGTGCCAGTAGTAGCGGAGCGACAGCCCGGACTGAAGCTTTCTTT. The chain uses TRBV19 and TRBJ1-1; the D gene is possibly TRBD1 (5 bases). Germline CDR1 LNHDA, CDR2 SQIVND (reference sequence). The CDR3 length is 15 residues. The V end lost 4 bases, the J end lost 5 bases, and 17 bases lay between the germline ends.

The CDR3 sequence: CASSLLQGRLETFF. As DNA, the CDR3 is TGTGCCAGCAGTTTATTACAGGGACGGTTAGAAACTTTCTTT. The genes are TRBV28 and TRBJ1-1, with D maybe TRBD1 (6 bases). From germline, CDR1 is MDHEN and CDR2 SYDVKM. The CDR3 is 14 amino acids. V was trimmed by 1 base and J by 12 bases, leaving 18 bases between them.

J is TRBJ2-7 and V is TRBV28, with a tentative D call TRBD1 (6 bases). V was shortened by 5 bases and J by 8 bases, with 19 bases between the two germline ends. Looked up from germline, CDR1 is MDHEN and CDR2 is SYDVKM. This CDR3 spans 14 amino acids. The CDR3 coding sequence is TGTGCCAGCAGTCTACAGGGTGAAGTAAGTAAGCAGTACTTC. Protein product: CASSLQGEVSKQYF.

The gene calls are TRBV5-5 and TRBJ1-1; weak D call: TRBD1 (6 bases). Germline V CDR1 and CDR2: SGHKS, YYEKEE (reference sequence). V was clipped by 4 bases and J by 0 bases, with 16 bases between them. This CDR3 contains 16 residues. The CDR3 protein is CASSLGQPNMNTEAFF. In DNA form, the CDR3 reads TGTGCCAGCAGCCTAGGACAGCCCAATATGAACACTGAAGCTTTCTTT.

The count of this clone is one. The CDR3 sequence: CASSLDLQGAEKLFF. The CDR3 region has the DNA TGTGCCAGCAGCCTGGACCTCCAGGGCGCAGAAAAACTGTTTTTT. V gene TRBV2 combines with J gene TRBJ1-4; D may be TRBD1 (5 bases). CDR1 and CDR2 from the germline V gene are SNHLY and FYNNEI. The CDR3 is 15 amino acids. The V end lost 6 bases, the J end lost 8 bases, and 19 bases lay between the germline ends.

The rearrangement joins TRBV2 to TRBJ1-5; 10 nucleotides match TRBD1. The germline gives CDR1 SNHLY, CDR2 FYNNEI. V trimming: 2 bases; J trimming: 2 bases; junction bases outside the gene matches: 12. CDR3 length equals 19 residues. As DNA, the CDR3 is TGTGCCAGCAGTGAACGTCGGGACAGGGGCATGAGAGGCAATCAGCCCCAGCATTTT. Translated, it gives CASSERRDRGMRGNQPQHF. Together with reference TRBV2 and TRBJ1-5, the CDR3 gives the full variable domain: EPEVTQTPSHQVTQMGQEVILRCVPISNHLYFYWYRQILGQKVEFLVSFYNNEISEKSEIFDDQFSVERPDGSNFTLKIRSTKLEDSAMYFCASSERRDRGMRGNQPQHFGDGTRLSIL.

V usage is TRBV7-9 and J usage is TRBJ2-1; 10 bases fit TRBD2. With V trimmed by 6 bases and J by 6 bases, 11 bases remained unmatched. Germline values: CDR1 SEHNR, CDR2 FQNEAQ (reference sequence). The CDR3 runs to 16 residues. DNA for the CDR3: TGTGCCAGCAGGATGACCGGGACTAGCGCATTCAATGAGCAGTTCTTC. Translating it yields CASRMTGTSAFNEQFF. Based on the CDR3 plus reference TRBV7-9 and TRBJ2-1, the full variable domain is DTGVSQNPRHKITKRGQNVTFRCDPISEHNRLYWYRQTLGQGPEFLTYFQNEAQLEKSRLLSDRFSAERPKGSFSTLEIQRTEQGDSAMYLCASRMTGTSAFNEQFFGPGTRLTVL.